By share, the clone carrying this T cell receptor beta chain counts as medium-sized. The CDR3 runs to 14 residues. Germline CDR1 and CDR2: MNHNY and SVGAGI (reference sequence). V dropped 2 bases and J dropped 0 bases, with 7 bases sitting between them. The sample belongs to a study of OX40 agonist ivuxolimab in advanced cancers. Profiling relied on immunoSEQ multiplex PCR, and the TCRdb table lists in-frame clones only, not all of them. The sample lists around 68,000 clones; approximately 86% were seen once. No patient had autoimmune disease or received systemic immunosuppression. The material was CD4+ or CD8+ T cells sorted from blood, obtained in a trial of the OX40 agonist ivuxolimab. The rearrangement links TRBV6-6 to TRBJ1-1; D unclear. The TCR originated in an adult with an advanced solid tumor such as melanoma, head and neck, liver or kidney cancer. The CDR3 DNA is TGTGCCAGCAGTTACGGTAGCCTGAACACTGAAGCTTTCTTT. Translating it yields CASSYGSLNTEAFF.